The T cell receptor beta chain under discussion was sequenced for a study of T-cell memory formation after mild COVID-19. Looking at the study overall: Largely, TCR clusters stayed within a single donor.

Germline V CDR1 and CDR2: SGHRS, YFSETQ. Trimming stripped 7 bases from V and 3 bases from J, with 10 bases between. The CDR3 contains 12 residues. On this clonotype itself: What it recognizes is unknown.

From the 5' RACE reads, TCRdb called clonotypes with MiXCR, one entry per CDR3 protein. The sample consists of some 100,000 distinct CDR3 sequences, roughly 11% of them appearing once. The study's findings and limits: From day 15 to 85, contracting clones were balanced between CD4 and CD8, whereas later expanders leaned toward CD4+. Contracting CD8+ clones were enriched in EMRA, CD4+ mainly in CM and EM. The pre-infection memory compartment contained some responding clones, suggesting cross-reactive memory joined.

Sequenced input: PBMCs or a T cell subset sorted from them (not recorded which). This receptor was identified in a man in his late teens or twenties who had mild COVID-19 (a few samples of this study predate the infection). Cell type and time point are not known. The rearrangement uses TRBV5-1 and TRBJ1-2; no definite D call. The CDR3 DNA reads as TGCGCCAGCTCCTCGGATGACTATGGCTACACCTTC. It is translated as CASSSDDYGYTF. Full variable domain (missing parts from reference TRBV5-1 and TRBJ1-2): KAGVTQTPRYLIKTRGQQVTLSCSPISGHRSVSWYQQTPGQGLQFLFEYFSETQRNKGNFPGRFSGRQFSNSRSEMNVSTLELGDSALYLCASSSDDYGYTFGSGTRLTVV.